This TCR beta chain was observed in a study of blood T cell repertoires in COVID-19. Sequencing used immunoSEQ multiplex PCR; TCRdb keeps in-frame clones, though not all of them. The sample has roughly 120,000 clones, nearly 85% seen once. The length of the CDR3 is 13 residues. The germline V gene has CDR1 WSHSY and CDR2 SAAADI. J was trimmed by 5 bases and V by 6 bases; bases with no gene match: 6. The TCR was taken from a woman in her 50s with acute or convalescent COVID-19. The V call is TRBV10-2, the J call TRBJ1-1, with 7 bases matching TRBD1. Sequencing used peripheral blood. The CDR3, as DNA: TGCGCCAGCAGACAGCAGGGGGGAACTGAAGCTTTCTTT. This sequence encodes CASRQQGGTEAFF.